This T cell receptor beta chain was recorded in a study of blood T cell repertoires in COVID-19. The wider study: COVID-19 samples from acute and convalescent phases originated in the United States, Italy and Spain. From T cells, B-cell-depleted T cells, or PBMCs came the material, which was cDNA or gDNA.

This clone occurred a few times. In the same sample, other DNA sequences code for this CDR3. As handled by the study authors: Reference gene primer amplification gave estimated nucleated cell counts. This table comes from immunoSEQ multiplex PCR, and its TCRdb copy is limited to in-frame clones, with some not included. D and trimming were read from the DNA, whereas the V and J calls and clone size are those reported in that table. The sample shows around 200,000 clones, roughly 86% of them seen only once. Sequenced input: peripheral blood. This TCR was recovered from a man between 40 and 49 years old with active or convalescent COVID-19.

Written as DNA, the CDR3 is TGTGCCAGCAGCCAAGAACGGGGTCAGCCCCAGCATTTT. Its protein is CASSQERGQPQHF. The genes are TRBV14 and TRBJ1-5; D gene unclear. V gave up 0 bases and J gave up 6 bases, with 6 bases separating them. The CDR3 spans 13 residues. Germline CDR1 and CDR2: SGHDN and FVKESK.